One sample yielded the 29 T cell receptor beta chains listed below, sequenced in a study of identifying expanded T cells in peripheral blood. Profiled with immunoSEQ multiplex PCR; TCRdb holds only in-frame clones, not every one. The sample has some 96,000 clones; 88% are singletons. Specimen: blood. These TCRs come from a person aged 18 to 69 in good health.

The chain's CDR3 is CSVVLKADYNEQFF. DNA of the CDR3: TGCAGCGTTGTGCTTAAGGCGGACTACAATGAGCAGTTCTTC. The V gene is TRBV29-1, the J gene TRBJ2-1; D uncertain. V lost 4 bases, J lost 3 bases, and 13 bases lay in between. Germline V gene sequence: CDR1 SQVTM, CDR2 ANQGSEA. The CDR3 consists of 14 residues.

The J gene is TRBJ2-7, the V gene TRBV5-8; 12 bases are shared with TRBD1. The CDR3 length is 15 residues. J lost 6 bases, V lost 1 base, and 5 bases had no gene match. Germline CDR1 SGHTS, CDR2 YDEGEE. In DNA form, the CDR3 reads TGTGCCAGCAGCTTGCCGGGACAGGGGGCGTCCGAGCAGTACTTC. This encodes CASSLPGQGASEQYF.

The V and J genes are TRBV5-1 and TRBJ2-2; D is undetermined. The germline CDR1 and CDR2 sequences are SGHRS and YFSETQ. This CDR3 contains 15 residues. The V gene lost 2 bases and the J gene lost 0 bases, with 8 bases spanning the gap. DNA for the CDR3: TGCGCCAGCAGCTTAAGGCAGCCGAACACCGGGGAGCTGTTTTTT. This gives the protein CASSLRQPNTGELFF.

V usage is TRBV19 and J usage is TRBJ1-1, with no clear D. The germline CDR1 and CDR2 sequences are LNHDA and SQIVND (reference sequence). There are 14 residues in the CDR3. Trimming removed 3 bases at V and 6 bases at J, with 14 bases between. CDR3 coding DNA: TGTGCCAGTAGTATCTTGACTGGTGTTTCTGAAGCTTTCTTT. It yields the protein CASSILTGVSEAFF.

The V gene is TRBV14, the J gene TRBJ2-5; 9 bases agree with TRBD2. Germline V CDR1 and CDR2: SGHDN, FVKESK. J was trimmed by 3 bases and V by 1 base; bases with no gene match: 9. CDR3 size: 17 residues. For the CDR3, the DNA is TGTGCCAGCAGCCAAGTATTTAGCGGGGGCGCGGAAGAGACCCAGTACTTC. Protein product: CASSQVFSGGAEETQYF.

The chain has TRBV7-6 and TRBJ1-1; D is ambiguous. Trimming removed 1 base at V and 1 base at J, with 4 bases between. CDR1 and CDR2 from the germline V gene are SGHVS and FNYEAQ. The CDR3 is 13 amino acids. The CDR3 loop is CASSLDRNTEAFF. The DNA for the CDR3 is TGTGCCAGCAGCTTAGACAGGAACACTGAAGCTTTCTTT.

V is TRBV18 and J is TRBJ1-1; D gene unclear. CDR1 is KGHSH, CDR2 LQKENI, per germline. This CDR3 comprises 12 residues. V was cut by 3 bases and J by 3 bases, with 5 bases left in between. The CDR3 protein is CASSPLDTEAFF. The CDR3 nucleotides are TGTGCCAGCTCACCCCTCGACACTGAAGCTTTCTTT.

The rearrangement uses TRBV4-3 and TRBJ1-1; D uncertain. There are 14 residues in the CDR3. V was shortened by 1 base and J by 4 bases, with 10 bases between the two germline ends. Germline V gene data show CDR1 as LGHNA and CDR2 as YSLEER. The CDR3 DNA follows: TGCGCCAGCAGCCAAGTGCTGGGTGGCACTGAAGCTTTCTTT. Protein product: CASSQVLGGTEAFF.

The chain employs TRBV18 and TRBJ2-7; a weak D match, TRBD1 (5 bases). V was trimmed by 0 bases and J by 6 bases, leaving 9 bases between them. In germline, CDR1 is KGHSH, CDR2 LQKENI. CDR3 length: 13 residues. CDR3 DNA: TGTGCCAGCTCACCACCGGCAGGGTCCGAGCAGTACTTC. The encoded protein is CASSPPAGSEQYF. The full variable domain, in which reference TRBV18 and TRBJ2-7 provide the parts outside the CDR3, is NAGVMQNPRHLVRRRGQEARLRCSPMKGHSHVYWYRQLPEEGLKFMVYLQKENIIDESGMPKERFSAEFPKEGPSILRIQQVVRGDSAAYFCASSPPAGSEQYFGPGTRLTVT.

The genes are TRBV6-1 and TRBJ2-2; D call uncertain. Germline V gene data show CDR1 as MNHNS and CDR2 as SASEGT. The CDR3 loop spans 14 amino acids. Trimming stripped 6 bases from V and 5 bases from J, with 13 bases between. The CDR3 DNA reads as TGTGCCAGCAGCGCCCTCCTGGGGACCGGGGAGCTGTTTTTT. Translation gives CASSALLGTGELFF.

This rearrangement joins TRBV4-2 to TRBJ2-2; 9 nucleotides match TRBD2. Germline V gives CDR1 LGHNA, CDR2 YNFKEQ. V was clipped by 4 bases and J by 3 bases; unmatched bases: 12. This CDR3 comprises 18 residues. This chain's CDR3 is CASSPQPSGIRDTGELFF. The CDR3 DNA sequence: TGTGCCAGCAGCCCACAACCTAGCGGGATTAGGGACACCGGGGAGCTGTTTTTT.

Only one count was recorded for this clone. The chain joins TRBV6-5 to TRBJ2-5; possibly TRBD2 for D (5 bases). Germline CDR1 is MNHEY and CDR2 is SVGAGI. V was pared by 2 bases and J by 3 bases, with 16 bases between. CDR3 length: 16 residues. CDR3 nucleotides: TGTGCCAGCAGTTACCGAACAGCCGGGAAGAAAGAGACCCAGTACTTC. Residues: CASSYRTAGKKETQYF.

This clone showed up just once. The chain links TRBV4-1 to TRBJ2-1; D remains unclear. V was trimmed by 3 bases and J by 0 bases, leaving 18 bases between them. Germline V gene sequence: CDR1 MGHRA, CDR2 YSYEKL. CDR3 length equals 18 residues. DNA for the CDR3: TGCGCCAGCAGCCACCCCGAGAATTATTACAGCTCCTACAATGAGCAGTTCTTC. This sequence encodes CASSHPENYYSSYNEQFF.

This clone was recorded only once. The J gene is TRBJ1-6, the V gene TRBV19, with D unclear. Germline CDR1 is LNHDA and CDR2 is SQIVND (reference sequence). The V end lost 6 bases, the J end lost 6 bases, and 9 bases lay between the germline ends. The CDR3 is 13 residues long. Written as DNA, the CDR3 is TGTGCCAGTAGCGGTGGTACTAATTCACCCCTCCACTTT. The encoded protein is CASSGGTNSPLHF.

The CDR3 sequence: CASTSWGNTIYF. DNA of the CDR3: TGTGCCAGCACCTCCTGGGGAAACACCATATATTTT. The chain combines TRBV6-6 with TRBJ1-3; D gene unclear. The CDR3 runs 12 residues. Between the trimmed V and J ends, which lost 7 bases and 4 bases, there was a span of 8 bases. Germline V gene data show CDR1 as MNHNY and CDR2 as SVGAGI (reference sequence).

The chain links TRBV5-8 to TRBJ2-1, with a weak D call TRBD2 (6 bases). The ends were cut back, 1 base at V and 6 bases at J, with 8 bases in the middle. This CDR3 has 13 residues. Germline V gene lookup returns CDR1 SGHTS and CDR2 YDEGEE. The CDR3 protein is CASSLWGGNEQFF. CDR3 in DNA: TGTGCCAGCAGCTTGTGGGGAGGCAATGAGCAGTTCTTC.

V gene TRBV7-3 combines with J gene TRBJ2-7, with D possibly being TRBD2 (7 bases). V lost 7 bases to trimming and J lost 4 bases, with 17 bases between them. The CDR3 is made up of 14 amino acids. Germline values: CDR1 SGHTA, CDR2 FQGTGA. The CDR3 loop is CASITGGRAYEQYF. The CDR3 DNA reads as TGTGCCAGCATAACGGGGGGCCGGGCTTACGAGCAGTACTTC. Looking up the rest from reference TRBV7-3 and TRBJ2-7 gives the full variable domain: GAGVSQTPSNKVTEKGKYVELRCDPISGHTALYWYRQSLGQGPEFLIYFQGTGAADDSGLPNDRFFAVRPEGSVSTLKIQRTERGDSAVYLCASITGGRAYEQYFGPGTRLTVT.

A few counts support this clone. The chain recombines TRBV9 with TRBJ2-7; D gene unclear. Germline V CDR1 and CDR2: SGDLS, YYNGEE. The CDR3 is 13 residues long. The V end was cut by 2 bases, the J end by 2 bases, with 8 bases between. In nucleotides, the CDR3 is TGTGCCAGCAGCGTGGCGGAGCCCTACGAGCAGTACTTC. It is translated as CASSVAEPYEQYF.

V gene TRBV2 combines with J gene TRBJ1-1; unclear D gene. Trimming took 2 bases from V and 2 from J, leaving 9 bases between them. The CDR3 sequence is 14 residues long. Per the germline V gene, CDR1 is SNHLY and CDR2 is FYNNEI. This CDR3 reads CASSERVGNTEAFF. The CDR3 nucleotides are TGTGCCAGCAGTGAAAGGGTGGGAAACACTGAAGCTTTCTTT.

The chain uses TRBV27 and TRBJ2-1, with 7 positions matching TRBD1. The junction had 4 bases not matched to a gene; V was cut back by 5 bases and J by 0 bases. This CDR3 contains 15 residues. Germline V gene data show CDR1 as MNHEY and CDR2 as SMNVEV (reference sequence). CDR3: CASSLTGSSYNEQFF. DNA of the CDR3: TGTGCCAGCAGTCTGACAGGGAGCTCCTACAATGAGCAGTTCTTC.

This chain joins TRBV7-6 and TRBJ1-4; no clear D. The CDR3 totals 14 residues. Germline values: CDR1 SGHVS, CDR2 FNYEAQ. Trimming took off 1 base at V and 0 bases at J, with 3 bases between the two ends. The CDR3, as DNA: TGTGCCAGCAGCTTAGGGGCAACTAATGAAAAACTGTTTTTT. Its protein is CASSLGATNEKLFF.

The genes are TRBV4-2 and TRBJ2-1; 11 bases are a match to TRBD2. The CDR3 runs to 16 residues. V lost 0 bases, J lost 9 bases, and 7 bases stayed unmatched. Germline lookup yields CDR1 LGHNA and CDR2 YNFKEQ. The CDR3 here is CASSQDLLAGGSEQFF. In DNA form, the CDR3 reads TGTGCCAGCAGCCAAGATTTGCTAGCGGGAGGCAGTGAGCAGTTCTTC.

This chain uses TRBV28 with TRBJ1-2, with D hard to call. The CDR3 has 12 amino acids. CDR1 is MDHEN and CDR2 is SYDVKM in the germline V gene. Deletions cut 3 bases from V and 7 bases from J, with 9 bases between. The CDR3 sequence: CASSFYRAGYTF. Written as DNA, the CDR3 is TGTGCCAGCAGTTTTTACAGAGCTGGCTACACCTTC.

This clone has more than one count but fewer than ten. The rearrangement uses TRBV6-6 and TRBJ1-6, with D possibly matching TRBD1 (5 bases). In germline, CDR1 is MNHNY, CDR2 SVGAGI (reference sequence). Deletions cut 2 bases from V and 7 bases from J, with 9 bases between. This CDR3 has 14 residues. As DNA, the CDR3 is TGTGCCAGCAGTTACCTCGGGGCGAATTCACCCCTCCACTTT. Residues: CASSYLGANSPLHF.

The chain employs TRBV29-1 and TRBJ2-1, with 8 bases matching TRBD2. This CDR3 region has 16 residues. V lost 6 bases, J lost 1 base, and 11 bases stayed unmatched. Looked up from germline, CDR1 is SQVTM and CDR2 is ANQGSEA. The CDR3 region has the DNA TGCAGCGTGGGGGGTCCGGGACTAGTTTCCTACAATGAGCAGTTCTTC. It codes for CSVGGPGLVSYNEQFF.

The chain uses TRBV19 and TRBJ2-1, with TRBD1 identical over 8 bases. The CDR3 is 14 residues long. The ends lost 6 bases at V and 9 bases at J; junction bases unmatched: 10. Germline V CDR1 and CDR2: LNHDA, SQIVND (reference sequence). CDR3 sequence (DNA): TGTGCCAGTAGCTGGGGAACAGGGGGGAGTGAGCAGTTCTTC. Its protein product is CASSWGTGGSEQFF. Full variable domain (missing parts from reference TRBV19 and TRBJ2-1): DGGITQSPKYLFRKEGQNVTLSCEQNLNHDAMYWYRQDPGQGLRLIYYSQIVNDFQKGDIAEGYSVSREKKESFPLTVTSAQKNPTAFYLCASSWGTGGSEQFFGPGTRLTVL.

V usage is TRBV6-5 and J usage is TRBJ1-2; D not certain. In germline, CDR1 is MNHEY, CDR2 SVGAGI. CDR3 length equals 13 residues. The V end lost 2 bases, the J end lost 6 bases, and 10 bases lay between the germline ends. Here the CDR3 reads CASSYLGFDGYTF. The DNA of the CDR3 is TGTGCCAGCAGTTACCTCGGGTTCGATGGCTACACCTTC.

The rearrangement uses TRBV6-1 and TRBJ2-3; D possibly corresponds to TRBD2 (6 bases). V lost 6 bases and J lost 7, with 11 bases in between. This CDR3 is built from 12 residues. Germline CDR1 reads MNHNS; CDR2 reads SASEGT. The CDR3 protein is CASSILANTQYF. The CDR3 DNA sequence: TGTGCCAGCAGCATACTAGCAAATACGCAGTATTTT.

The rearrangement uses TRBV19 and TRBJ2-3; D remains ambiguous. In germline, CDR1 is LNHDA, CDR2 SQIVND (reference sequence). Between the trimmed V and J ends, which lost 0 bases and 10 bases, there was a span of 11 bases. This CDR3 has 13 residues. The CDR3 loop reads CASSIEGRKAQYF. The CDR3 region has the DNA TGTGCCAGTAGTATAGAAGGCAGGAAGGCGCAGTATTTT.